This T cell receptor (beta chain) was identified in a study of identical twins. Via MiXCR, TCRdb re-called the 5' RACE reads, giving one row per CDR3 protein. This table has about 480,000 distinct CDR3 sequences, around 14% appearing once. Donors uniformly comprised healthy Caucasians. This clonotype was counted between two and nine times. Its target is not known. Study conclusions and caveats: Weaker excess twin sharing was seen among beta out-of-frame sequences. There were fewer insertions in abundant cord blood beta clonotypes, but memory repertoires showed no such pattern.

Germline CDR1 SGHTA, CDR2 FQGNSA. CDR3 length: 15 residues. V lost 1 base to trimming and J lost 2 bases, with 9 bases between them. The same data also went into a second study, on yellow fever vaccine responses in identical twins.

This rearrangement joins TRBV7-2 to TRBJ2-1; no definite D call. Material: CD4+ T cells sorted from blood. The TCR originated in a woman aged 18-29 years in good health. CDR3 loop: CASSLGPTAYNEQFF. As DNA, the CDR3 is TGTGCCAGCAGCTTAGGGCCGACGGCCTACAATGAGCAGTTCTTC.